This T cell receptor (beta chain) derives from a study of blood T cells in healthy people across ages (dated by TCRdb to about 2015). About the full investigation: Template switching captured roughly one uniquely barcoded TCR beta cDNA molecule per two T cells in model experiments. The study analyzed two additional independent replicas of 1 million unique cDNA reads from the same blood draw for two donors, one aged 18 to 29 and one aged 80 or older. Age-related changes in TCR beta repertoire diversity were measured in the study by deep sequencing normalized with unique cDNA molecular identifiers. Donors were grouped into four age groups: young (average roughly 15 years), middle-aged (39), aged (around 60) and long-lived (approximately 75). To avoid experimental bias, donors of different ages were spread randomly across the sequencing lanes. On the study overall, not on this receptor specifically: Observed TCR beta diversity per million T cells fell roughly linearly with age, and a significant reduction was already apparent by age around 36. Bulk unsorted PBMC profiling prevented conclusive comparison of naive and antigen-experienced compartments. A strong correlation was found between observed TCR beta diversity and the percentage of naive T cells measured by flow cytometry. Donor CMV infection status was unknown, potentially confounding age-related changes in expanded clonotypes. Compared with the aged group, the long-lived group had more naive CD4+ T cells, fewer expanded clones and increased TCR diversity, suggesting age selection. Total diversity estimates from one million sequenced T cells were considered lower bounds and underestimates.

Notes on this clonotype: Its specific antigen is unknown. Base-call qualities are not available, and no considerably larger clone is one nucleotide away.

Measured from the cysteine to the phenylalanine, the CDR3 is 13 residues long. Only the CDR3 part of the read is kept: 39 bases, read in frame from the first base. V loses 8 bases of germline sequence and J loses 10 bases, and the interval between the two ends is 21 bases. The germline V gene sets CDR1 to SQVTM and CDR2 to ANQGSEA. The library was built by means of 5' RACE. The data were produced on an Illumina HiSeq 2500. The second PCR ran for roughly 7 to 12 cycles and used a J-beta primer mix along with a sample-barcoded 5' primer. Each TCR beta cDNA molecule received a unique molecular identifier from a template-switch 5' adaptor carrying 12 random nucleotides. Each sample yielded at least 2.5 million CDR3-containing paired-end reads. First-strand cDNA synthesis was performed from all RNA using the Mint cDNA synthesis kit, with priming by a TRBC-specific oligonucleotide. After uracil-DNA glycosylase treatment, a first 18-cycle PCR used universal primers M1SS and BC2_uni_R on all cDNA. Under the source paper's analysis protocol: For normalization, 1 million high-quality reads, each with a distinct molecular identifier, were randomly selected from each sample. Reads sharing molecular identifiers were discarded rather than binned into consensus sequences. MiTCR, set to a Q25 quality threshold and the strictest error-elimination algorithm, was used for CDR3 identification, clonotype clustering and error correction. A nonparametric unseen species model using Euler transformation provided a lower-bound estimate of total TCR beta diversity. In-frame beta chains were kept once TCRdb had trimmed the public reads at Q25 with fastp and called clones with MiXCR. Each CDR3 protein appears once, grouped with its most common genes and DNA. What appears here as the V and J calls and clone size reflects TCRdb's work, not the paper's. The sample includes about 780,000 distinct CDR3 sequences, with about half observed a single time. The ten largest clones add up to roughly 18% of the sample.

The 40 or so donors, aged about 6 to 95 years, were systemically healthy Caucasian individuals from Russia. Approximately 10 milliliters of peripheral blood were collected from each donor into EDTA-treated Vacutainer tubes. Ficoll-Paque density-gradient centrifugation was used to isolate PBMCs, with at least 7 million per sample. Trizol reagent was used to extract total RNA from the PBMCs, yielding at least 5.5 micrograms per sample. For every donor, flow cytometry on a PBMC aliquot measured the percentage of naive CD45RAhigh/CD27high T cells. This TCR was sampled from a man older than 75 in good health. The sequencing input was blood. The chain is made from TRBV29-1 and TRBJ2-1; the best D guess is TRBD1, with 5 bases matching. The CDR3 here reads CSTTSTGANEQFF. The DNA sequence is given as TGCAGCACAACCTCCACTGGGGCGAACGAGCAGTTCTTC.